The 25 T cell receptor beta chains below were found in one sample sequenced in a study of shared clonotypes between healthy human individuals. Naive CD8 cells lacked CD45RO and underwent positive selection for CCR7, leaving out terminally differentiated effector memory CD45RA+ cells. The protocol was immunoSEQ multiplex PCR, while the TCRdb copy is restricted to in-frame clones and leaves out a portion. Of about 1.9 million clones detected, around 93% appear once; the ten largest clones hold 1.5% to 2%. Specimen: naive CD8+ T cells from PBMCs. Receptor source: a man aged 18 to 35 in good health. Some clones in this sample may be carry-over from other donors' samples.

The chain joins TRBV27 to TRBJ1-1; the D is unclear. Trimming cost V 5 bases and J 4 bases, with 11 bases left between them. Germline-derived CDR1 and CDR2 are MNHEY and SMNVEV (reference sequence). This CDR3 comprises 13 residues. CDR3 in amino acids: CASSPGWGTEAFF. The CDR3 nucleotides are TGTGCCAGCAGTCCCGGGTGGGGCACTGAAGCTTTCTTT.

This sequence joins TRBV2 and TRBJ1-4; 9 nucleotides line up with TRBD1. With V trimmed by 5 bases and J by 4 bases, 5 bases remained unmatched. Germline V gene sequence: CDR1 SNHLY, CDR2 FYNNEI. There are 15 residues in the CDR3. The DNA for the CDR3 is TGTGCCAGCAGTCGACAGGGGGGCATTAATGAAAAACTGTTTTTT. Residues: CASSRQGGINEKLFF.

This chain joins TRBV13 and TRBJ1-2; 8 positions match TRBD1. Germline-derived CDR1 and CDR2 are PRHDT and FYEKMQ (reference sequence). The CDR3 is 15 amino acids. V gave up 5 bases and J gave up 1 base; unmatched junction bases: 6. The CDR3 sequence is CASSIGTGLNYGYTF. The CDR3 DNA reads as TGTGCCAGCAGCATCGGGACAGGTCTTAACTATGGCTACACCTTC.

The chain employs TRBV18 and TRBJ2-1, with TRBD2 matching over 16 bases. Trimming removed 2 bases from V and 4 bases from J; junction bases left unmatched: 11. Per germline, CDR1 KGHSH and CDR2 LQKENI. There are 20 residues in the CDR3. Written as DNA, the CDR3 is TGTGCCAGCTCACCAGGGGGGACTAGCGGGAGGGCCCTGGTGTACAATGAGCAGTTCTTC. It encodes CASSPGGTSGRALVYNEQFF.

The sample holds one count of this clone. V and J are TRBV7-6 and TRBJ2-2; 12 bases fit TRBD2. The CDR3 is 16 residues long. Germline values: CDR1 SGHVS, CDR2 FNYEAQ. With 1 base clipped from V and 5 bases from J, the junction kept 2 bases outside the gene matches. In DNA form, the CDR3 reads TGTGCCAGCAGCTTAGAGACTAGCGGGAGAACCGGGGAGCTGTTTTTT. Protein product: CASSLETSGRTGELFF.

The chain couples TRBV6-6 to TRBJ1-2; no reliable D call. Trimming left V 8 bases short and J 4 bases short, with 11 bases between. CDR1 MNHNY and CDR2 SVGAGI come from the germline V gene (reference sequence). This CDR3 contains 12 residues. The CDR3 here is CASLDQIYGYTF. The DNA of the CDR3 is TGTGCCAGCCTCGACCAGATCTATGGCTACACCTTC.

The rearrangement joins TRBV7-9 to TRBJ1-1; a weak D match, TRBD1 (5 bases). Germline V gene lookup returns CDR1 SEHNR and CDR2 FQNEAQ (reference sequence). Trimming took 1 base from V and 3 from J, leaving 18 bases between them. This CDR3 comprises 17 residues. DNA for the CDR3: TGTGCCAGCAGCTTAGGTCCGGCAGGGTTAAAGCACACTGAAGCTTTCTTT. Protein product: CASSLGPAGLKHTEAFF. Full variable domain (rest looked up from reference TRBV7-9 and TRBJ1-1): DTGVSQNPRHKITKRGQNVTFRCDPISEHNRLYWYRQTLGQGPEFLTYFQNEAQLEKSRLLSDRFSAERPKGSFSTLEIQRTEQGDSAMYLCASSLGPAGLKHTEAFFGQGTRLTVV.

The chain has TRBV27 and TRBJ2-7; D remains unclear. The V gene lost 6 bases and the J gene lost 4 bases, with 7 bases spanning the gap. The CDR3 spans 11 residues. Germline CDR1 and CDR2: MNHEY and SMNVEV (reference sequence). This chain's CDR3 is CASRYGYEQYF. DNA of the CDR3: TGTGCCAGCAGGTACGGTTACGAGCAGTACTTC.

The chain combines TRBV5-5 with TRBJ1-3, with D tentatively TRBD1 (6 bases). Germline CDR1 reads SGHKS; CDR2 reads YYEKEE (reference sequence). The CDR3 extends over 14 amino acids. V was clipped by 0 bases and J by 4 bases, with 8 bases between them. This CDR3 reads CASSLGQGGNTIYF. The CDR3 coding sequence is TGTGCCAGCAGCTTGGGCCAGGGGGGAAACACCATATATTTT.

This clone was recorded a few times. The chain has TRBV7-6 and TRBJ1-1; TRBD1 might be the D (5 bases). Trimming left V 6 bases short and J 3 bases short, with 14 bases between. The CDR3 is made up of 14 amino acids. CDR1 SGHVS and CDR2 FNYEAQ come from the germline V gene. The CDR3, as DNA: TGTGCCAGCAGGCACGTCAGGGATTACACTGAAGCTTTCTTT. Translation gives CASRHVRDYTEAFF.

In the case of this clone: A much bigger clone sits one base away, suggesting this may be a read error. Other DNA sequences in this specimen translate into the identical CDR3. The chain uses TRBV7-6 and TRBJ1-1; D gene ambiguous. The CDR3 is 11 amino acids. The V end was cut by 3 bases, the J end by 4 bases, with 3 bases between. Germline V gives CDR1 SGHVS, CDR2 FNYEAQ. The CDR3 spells CASSLGTEAFF. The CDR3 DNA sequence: TGTGCCAGCAGCTTGGGCACTGAAGCTTTCTTT. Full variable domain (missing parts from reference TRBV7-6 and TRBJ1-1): GAGVSQSPRYKVTKRGQDVALRCDPISGHVSLYWYRQALGQGPEFLTYFNYEAQQDKSGLPNDRFSAERPEGSISTLTIQRTEQRDSAMYRCASSLGTEAFFGQGTRLTVV.

CDR3 in amino acids: CASSQVAEVNYGYTF. DNA for the CDR3: TGCGCCAGCAGCCAAGTTGCGGAGGTTAACTATGGCTACACCTTC. The J gene is TRBJ1-2, the V gene TRBV4-1; no definite D call. This CDR3 is 15 amino acids long. Deletions cut 1 base from V and 1 base from J, with 10 bases between. Germline assignment: CDR1 MGHRA and CDR2 YSYEKL.

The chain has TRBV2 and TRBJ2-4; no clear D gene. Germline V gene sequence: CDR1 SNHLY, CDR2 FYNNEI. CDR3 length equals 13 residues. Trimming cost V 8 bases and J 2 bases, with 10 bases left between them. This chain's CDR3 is CASSRGTKNIQYF. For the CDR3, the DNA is TGTGCCAGCTCACGTGGAACCAAAAACATTCAGTACTTC.

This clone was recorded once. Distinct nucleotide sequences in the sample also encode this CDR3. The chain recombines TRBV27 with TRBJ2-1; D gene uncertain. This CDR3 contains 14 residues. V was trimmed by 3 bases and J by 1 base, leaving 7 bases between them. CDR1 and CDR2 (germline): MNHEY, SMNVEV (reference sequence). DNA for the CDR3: TGTGCCAGCAGTTTCAGGCAGTCCTACAATGAGCAGTTCTTC. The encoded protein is CASSFRQSYNEQFF.

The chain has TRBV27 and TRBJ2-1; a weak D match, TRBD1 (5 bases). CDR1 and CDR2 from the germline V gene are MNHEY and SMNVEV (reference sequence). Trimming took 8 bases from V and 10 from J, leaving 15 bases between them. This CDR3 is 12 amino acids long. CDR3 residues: CASGSGPGEQFF. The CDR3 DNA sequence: TGTGCCAGCGGGTCAGGGCCCGGGGAGCAGTTCTTC.

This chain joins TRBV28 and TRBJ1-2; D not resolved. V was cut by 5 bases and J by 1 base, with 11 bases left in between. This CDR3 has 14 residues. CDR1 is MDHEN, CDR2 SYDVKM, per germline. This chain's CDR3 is CASSPTLFNYGYTF. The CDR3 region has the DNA TGTGCCAGCAGTCCTACCTTGTTTAACTATGGCTACACCTTC.

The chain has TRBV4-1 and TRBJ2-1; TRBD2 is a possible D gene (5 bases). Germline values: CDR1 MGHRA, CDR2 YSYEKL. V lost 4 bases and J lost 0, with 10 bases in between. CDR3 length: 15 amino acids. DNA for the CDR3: TGCGCCAGCAGCCGCGGGTTTAGCTCCTACAATGAGCAGTTCTTC. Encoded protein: CASSRGFSSYNEQFF.

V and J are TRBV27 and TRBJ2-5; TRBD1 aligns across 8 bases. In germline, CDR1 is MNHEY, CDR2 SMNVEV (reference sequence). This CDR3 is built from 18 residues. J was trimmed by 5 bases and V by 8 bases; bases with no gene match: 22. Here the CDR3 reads CASSSPGQARIWGETQYF. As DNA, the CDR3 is TGTGCCAGCTCCTCTCCGGGACAGGCTCGCATCTGGGGGGAGACCCAGTACTTC.

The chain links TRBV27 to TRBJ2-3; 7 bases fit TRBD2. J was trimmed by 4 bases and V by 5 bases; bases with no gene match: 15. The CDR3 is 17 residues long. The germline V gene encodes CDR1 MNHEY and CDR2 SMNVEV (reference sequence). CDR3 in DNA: TGTGCCAGCAGTCCGGACTGGGACGGGAGGATCTCAGATACGCAGTATTTT. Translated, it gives CASSPDWDGRISDTQYF.

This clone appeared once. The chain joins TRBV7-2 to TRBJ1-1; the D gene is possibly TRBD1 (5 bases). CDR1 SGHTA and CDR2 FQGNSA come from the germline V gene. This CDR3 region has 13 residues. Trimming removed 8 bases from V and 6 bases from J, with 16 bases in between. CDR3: CASHKRGRAEAFF. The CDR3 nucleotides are TGTGCCAGCCACAAAAGGGGCCGGGCTGAAGCTTTCTTT.

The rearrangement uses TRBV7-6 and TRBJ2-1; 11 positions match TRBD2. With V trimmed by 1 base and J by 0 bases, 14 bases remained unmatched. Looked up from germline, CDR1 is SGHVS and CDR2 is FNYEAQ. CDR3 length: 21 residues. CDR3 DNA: TGTGCCAGCAGCTTAGGACCCCCGAGACTAGCGGGACTAGGCTCCTACAATGAGCAGTTCTTC. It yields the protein CASSLGPPRLAGLGSYNEQFF.

The CDR3 spells CASSSTELYGYTF. The CDR3 DNA reads TGCGCCAGCAGCTCGACAGAGCTCTATGGCTACACCTTC. V gene TRBV5-1 combines with J gene TRBJ1-2; the D gene is possibly TRBD1 (5 bases). Trimming removed 3 bases from V and 4 bases from J, with 10 bases in between. Germline values: CDR1 SGHRS, CDR2 YFSETQ. CDR3 length: 13 residues. Full variable domain (rest looked up from reference TRBV5-1 and TRBJ1-2): KAGVTQTPRYLIKTRGQQVTLSCSPISGHRSVSWYQQTPGQGLQFLFEYFSETQRNKGNFPGRFSGRQFSNSRSEMNVSTLELGDSALYLCASSSTELYGYTFGSGTRLTVV.

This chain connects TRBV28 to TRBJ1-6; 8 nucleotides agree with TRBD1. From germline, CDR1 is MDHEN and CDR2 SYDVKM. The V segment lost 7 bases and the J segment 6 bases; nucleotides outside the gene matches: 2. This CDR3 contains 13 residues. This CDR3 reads CASTQGANSPLHF. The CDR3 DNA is TGTGCCAGCACTCAGGGGGCTAATTCACCCCTCCACTTT.

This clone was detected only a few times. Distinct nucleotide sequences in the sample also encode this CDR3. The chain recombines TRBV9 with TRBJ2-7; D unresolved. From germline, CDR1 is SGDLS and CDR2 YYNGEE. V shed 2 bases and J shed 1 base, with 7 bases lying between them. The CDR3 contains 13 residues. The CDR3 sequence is CASSVGVSYEQYF. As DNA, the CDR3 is TGTGCCAGCAGCGTTGGAGTATCCTACGAGCAGTACTTC.

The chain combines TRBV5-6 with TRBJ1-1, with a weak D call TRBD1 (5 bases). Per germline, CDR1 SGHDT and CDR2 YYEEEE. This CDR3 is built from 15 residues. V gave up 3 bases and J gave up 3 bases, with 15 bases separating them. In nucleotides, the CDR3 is TGTGCCAGCAGCTCCTGGACGGAGGGGCACACTGAAGCTTTCTTT. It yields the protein CASSSWTEGHTEAFF.